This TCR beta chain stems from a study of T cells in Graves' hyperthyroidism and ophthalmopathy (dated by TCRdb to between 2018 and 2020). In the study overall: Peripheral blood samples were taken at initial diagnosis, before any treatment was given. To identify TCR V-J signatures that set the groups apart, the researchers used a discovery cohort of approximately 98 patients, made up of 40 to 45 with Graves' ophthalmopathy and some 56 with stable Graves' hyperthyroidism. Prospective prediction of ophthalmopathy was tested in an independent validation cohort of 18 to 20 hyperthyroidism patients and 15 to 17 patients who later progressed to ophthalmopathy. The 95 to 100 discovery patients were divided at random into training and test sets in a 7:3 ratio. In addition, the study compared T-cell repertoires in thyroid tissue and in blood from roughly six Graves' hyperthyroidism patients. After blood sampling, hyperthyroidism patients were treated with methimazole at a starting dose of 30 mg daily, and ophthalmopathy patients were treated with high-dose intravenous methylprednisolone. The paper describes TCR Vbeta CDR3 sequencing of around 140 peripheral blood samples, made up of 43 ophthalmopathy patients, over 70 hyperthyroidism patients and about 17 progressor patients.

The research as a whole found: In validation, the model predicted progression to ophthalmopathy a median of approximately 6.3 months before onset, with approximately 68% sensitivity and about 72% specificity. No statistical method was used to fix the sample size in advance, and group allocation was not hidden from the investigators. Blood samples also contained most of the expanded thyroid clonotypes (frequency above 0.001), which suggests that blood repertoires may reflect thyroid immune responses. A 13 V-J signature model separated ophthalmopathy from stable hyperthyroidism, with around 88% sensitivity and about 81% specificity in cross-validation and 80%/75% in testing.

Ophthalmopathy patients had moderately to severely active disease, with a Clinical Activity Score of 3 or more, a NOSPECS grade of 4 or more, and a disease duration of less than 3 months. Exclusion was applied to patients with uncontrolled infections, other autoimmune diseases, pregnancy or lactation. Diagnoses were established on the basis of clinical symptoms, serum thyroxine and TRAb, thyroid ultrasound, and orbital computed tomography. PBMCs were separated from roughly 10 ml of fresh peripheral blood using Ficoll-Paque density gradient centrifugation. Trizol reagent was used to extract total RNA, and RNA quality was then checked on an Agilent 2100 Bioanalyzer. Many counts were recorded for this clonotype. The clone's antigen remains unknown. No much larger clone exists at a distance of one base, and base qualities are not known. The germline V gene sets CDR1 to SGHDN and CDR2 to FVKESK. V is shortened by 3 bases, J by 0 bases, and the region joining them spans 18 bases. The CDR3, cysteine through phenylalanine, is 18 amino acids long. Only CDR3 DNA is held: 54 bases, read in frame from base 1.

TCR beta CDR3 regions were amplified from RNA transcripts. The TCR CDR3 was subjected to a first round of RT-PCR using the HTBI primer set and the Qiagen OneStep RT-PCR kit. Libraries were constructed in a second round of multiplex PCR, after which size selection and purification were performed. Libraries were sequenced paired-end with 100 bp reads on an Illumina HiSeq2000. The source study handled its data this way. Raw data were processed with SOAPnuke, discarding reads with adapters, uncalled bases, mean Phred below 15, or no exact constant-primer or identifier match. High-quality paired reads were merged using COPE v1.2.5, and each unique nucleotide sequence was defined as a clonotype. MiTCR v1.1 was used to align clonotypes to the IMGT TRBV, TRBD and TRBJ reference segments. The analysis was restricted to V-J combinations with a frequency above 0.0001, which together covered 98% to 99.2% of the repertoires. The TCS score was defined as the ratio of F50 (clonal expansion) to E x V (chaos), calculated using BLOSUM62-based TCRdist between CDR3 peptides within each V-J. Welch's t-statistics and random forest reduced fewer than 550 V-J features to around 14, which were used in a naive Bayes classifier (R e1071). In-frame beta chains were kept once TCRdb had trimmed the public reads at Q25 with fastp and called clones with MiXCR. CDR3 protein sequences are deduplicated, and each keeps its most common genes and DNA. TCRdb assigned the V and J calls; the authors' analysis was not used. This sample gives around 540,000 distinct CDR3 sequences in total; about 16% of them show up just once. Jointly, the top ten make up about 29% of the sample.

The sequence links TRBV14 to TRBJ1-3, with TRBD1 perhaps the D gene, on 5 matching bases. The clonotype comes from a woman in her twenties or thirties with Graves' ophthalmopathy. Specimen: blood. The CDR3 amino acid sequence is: CASSHRSGRSHSGNTIYF. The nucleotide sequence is TGTGCCAGCAGCCATCGGTCGGGGCGAAGCCACTCTGGAAACACCATATATTTT.